This T cell receptor beta chain stems from a study of T cell responses to AZD1222 COVID-19 vaccine. At the level of the study: Analyses pooled second doses at about 4 or about 12 weeks.

V was trimmed by 0 bases and J by 4 bases, leaving 4 bases between them. This CDR3 comprises 12 residues. Study results and caveats: Increases in Spike-specific TCR breadth and depth were seen after two AZD1222 doses. The donor group comprised mostly white British people and more females; the analysis possibly underestimated clonal diversity.

Some clones are missing from TCRdb's copy, which holds only in-frame ones; the method was immunoSEQ multiplex PCR. This table holds around 130,000 clones, less than 95% found once. In regard to this clone: Its specificity is not known.

This specimen was peripheral blood, taken on day 0 of AZD1222 vaccination. The V and J genes are TRBV23-1 and TRBJ2-7; D ambiguous. TRBV23-1 is an ORF, with its function uncertain. The source is an adult in good health. The chain's CDR3 is CASSQSDYEQYF. Written as DNA, the CDR3 is TGCGCCAGCAGTCAATCGGATTACGAGCAGTACTTC.